Listed below are T cell receptor beta chains from one sample, sequenced in a study of cytomegalovirus exposure and HLA in healthy donors. Repertoires were generated with immunoSEQ multiplex PCR, while TCRdb's copy carries only in-frame clones and drops some. The repertoire has fewer than 250,000 clones, less than 85% of them found once; the top ten carry roughly 0.6%. Sequences were obtained from PBMCs. The source of these receptors is a man between 18 and 29 years old in good health and CMV-seronegative. CDR3s include the opening cysteine and the closing phenylalanine or tryptophan. A D gene is named only where the DNA matches it firmly. Not every row has a clone size; where given, it reads once, few, many or a size class.

>-|once|TRBJ1-3|TRBV11-3
TGTGCCAGCAGCCGGGCGGGGGAAACTGGAAACACCATATATTTT
CASSRAGETGNTIYF
>-|once|TRBJ1-2|TRBV5-1
TGCGCCAGCAGCTTGACGGGACACGGAGACTATGGCTACACCTTC
CASSLTGHGDYGYTF
>-|-|TRBJ2-7|TRBV28
TGTGCCAGCAGTCTTATAGCGTATAGCTCCTACGAGCAGTACTTC
CASSLIAYSSYEQYF
>-|-|TRBJ2-4|TRBV5-5
TGTGCCAGCAGCTTGCTTGGGGGGTACGAAAACATTCAGTACTTC
CASSLLGGYENIQYF
>TRBD2|-|TRBJ2-7|TRBV27
TGTGCCAGCAGTTTCGGGCTAGCGGGAGGGGTCTACGAGCAGTACTTC
CASSFGLAGGVYEQYF
>TRBD1|few|TRBJ2-7|TRBV6-5
TGTGCCAGCAGCCCCGCCCAGGGGGTTTACGAGCAGTACTTC
CASSPAQGVYEQYF
>-|-|TRBJ1-2|TRBV29-1
TGCAGCGTTGATCGGGGGTCGGATGGCTACACCTTC
CSVDRGSDGYTF
>-|-|TRBJ1-1|TRBV2
TGTGCCAGCAGCCTACAGCAGTTATACACTGAAGCTTTCTTT
CASSLQQLYTEAFF
>TRBD2|-|TRBJ2-6|TRBV4-1
TGCGCCAGCAGCCATCTGGCGGGACTAGCCAACGTCCTGACTTTC
CASSHLAGLANVLTF
>TRBD1|-|TRBJ2-1|TRBV7-9
TGTGCCAGCAGCTTAGGAGGACAGGGGGCCAATGAGCAGTTCTTC
CASSLGGQGANEQFF
>-|-|TRBJ2-7|TRBV7-3
TGTGCCAGCAGCTTATCCCAGGGCCCCTACGAGCAGTACTTC
CASSLSQGPYEQYF
>TRBD2|-|TRBJ2-7|TRBV5-5
TGTGCCAGCAGCTTGTTTATCCCCCGACTAGCGGGAGGATACGAGCAGTACTTC
CASSLFIPRLAGGYEQYF
>-|-|TRBJ1-2|TRBV9
TGTGCCAGCAGCGAACCGATACAGGGAAACTATGGCTACACCTTC
CASSEPIQGNYGYTF
>TRBD1|-|TRBJ2-2|TRBV7-6
TGTGCCAGCAGCCCTCGGACAGGGAGGACCGGGGAGCTGTTTTTT
CASSPRTGRTGELFF
>TRBD2|few|TRBJ2-5|TRBV4-2
TGTGCCAGCAGCCCGCATCGGACTAGCGGGAAGTACCAAGAGACCCAGTACTTC
CASSPHRTSGKYQETQYF
>-|-|TRBJ1-5|TRBV7-9
TGTGCCAGCAGCTCGGGGGGTTATCAATCTAGCAATCAGCCCCAGCATTTT
CASSSGGYQSSNQPQHF
>-|few|TRBJ2-7|TRBV5-1
TGCGCCAGCAGCTTGAGGTTTTCTGCGGGGACCTACGAGCAGTACTTC
CASSLRFSAGTYEQYF